The next 24 T cell receptor beta chains were all read from a single sample in a study of T-cell reconstitution after alpha-beta-depleted transplantation in children. The authors prepared the TCRbeta library with unique molecular identifiers. TCRdb called the PCR reads again in MiXCR, with one record for every CDR3 protein. Among some 240,000 distinct CDR3 sequences, more than 10% were seen once, and the ten largest hold roughly 2.8%. The sequencing used PBMCs from the stem cell graft donor, collected from the stem cell graft. The receptors come from a human donor who donated a stem cell graft to a child with acute lymphoblastic leukemia.

There are many counts of this clonotype. This chain links TRBV3-1 with TRBJ1-5; tentative D call: TRBD1 (5 bases). The CDR3 is 14 residues long. Trimming took off 4 bases at V and 4 bases at J, with 11 bases between the two ends. Germline V gene sequence: CDR1 LGHDT, CDR2 YNNKEL (reference sequence). The CDR3 region is CASSPRGSNQPQHF. The CDR3 DNA reads TGTGCCAGCAGCCCGCGGGGCTCAAATCAGCCCCAGCATTTT. The full variable domain, in which reference TRBV3-1 and TRBJ1-5 provide the parts outside the CDR3, is DTAVSQTPKYLVTQMGNDKSIKCEQNLGHDTMYWYKQDSKKFLKIMFSYNNKELIINETVPNRFSPKSPDKAHLNLHINSLELGDSAVYFCASSPRGSNQPQHFGDGTRLSIL.

This clonotype has ten or more counts. The chain is built from TRBV29-1 and TRBJ2-4; D unclear. Germline V CDR1 and CDR2: SQVTM, ANQGSEA. This CDR3 has 11 amino acids. V was shortened by 6 bases and J by 5 bases, with 8 bases between the two germline ends. CDR3 DNA sequence: TGCAGCGTCGGCGGAGAAAACATTCAGTACTTC. Amino acid sequence: CSVGGENIQYF.

At least ten counts were recorded for this clonotype. This clone may be a read error of a much larger clone one base away. V and J are TRBV7-8 and TRBJ2-1, with unresolved D. Trimming shortened V by 4 bases and J by 5 bases, and 3 bases separated the two germline ends. The CDR3 is 11 residues long. Looked up from germline, CDR1 is SGHVS and CDR2 is FQNEAQ. The DNA for the CDR3 is TGTGCCAGCAGCTCTAACAATGAGCAGTTCTTC. Amino acid sequence: CASSSNNEQFF.

This clonotype was seen a handful of times. The genes are TRBV18 and TRBJ2-7; 8 bases are shared with TRBD1. Germline lookup yields CDR1 KGHSH and CDR2 LQKENI. V was clipped by 2 bases and J by 4 bases; unmatched bases: 4. The CDR3 contains 14 residues. CDR3 bases: TGTGCCAGCTCACCAGACAGGGGTGGGTACGAGCAGTACTTC. It specifies CASSPDRGGYEQYF.

To note about this clonotype: This could be a read error, since a much larger clone is one nucleotide away. The chain links TRBV4-2 to TRBJ2-2, with TRBD2 matching over 13 bases. The CDR3 sequence is 19 residues long. Germline V gene sequence: CDR1 LGHNA, CDR2 YNFKEQ. In nucleotides, the CDR3 is TGTGCCAGCAGCCAACCGTGGACTAGCGGGAGTAGGAACACCAGGGAGCTGTTTTTT. This encodes CASSQPWTSGSRNTRELFF.

The sample holds many counts of this clonotype. V gene TRBV5-6 combines with J gene TRBJ1-3; no reliable D call. Germline V gene lookup returns CDR1 SGHDT and CDR2 YYEEEE. Trimming removed 3 bases from V and 3 bases from J, with 10 bases in between. The CDR3 extends over 14 amino acids. CDR3 bases: TGTGCCAGCAGCTCGGGAGGGATTGGAAACACCATATATTTT. Translated: CASSSGGIGNTIYF.

The chain has TRBV19 and TRBJ2-1; TRBD1 matches at 12 bases. Germline V gene sequence: CDR1 LNHDA, CDR2 SQIVND (reference sequence). The CDR3 extends over 15 amino acids. With V trimmed by 8 bases and J by 8 bases, 10 bases remained unmatched. This CDR3 reads CASGRGTGGWDEQFF. The CDR3, as DNA: TGTGCCAGTGGGAGGGGGACAGGGGGCTGGGATGAGCAGTTCTTC.

J is TRBJ2-1 and V is TRBV11-1; 8 nucleotides line up with TRBD2. The J segment lost 0 bases and the V segment lost 5 bases, leaving 6 bases of the junction unmatched. The CDR3 is made up of 16 amino acids. Germline CDR1 and CDR2: SGHAT and FQDESV (reference sequence). The CDR3 sequence: CASSHREGRSYNEQFF. The CDR3, as DNA: TGTGCCAGCAGCCACCGGGAGGGGCGCTCCTACAATGAGCAGTTCTTC.

This clonotype showed up many times. The V and J genes are TRBV13 and TRBJ1-2; no firm D call. The CDR3 loop spans 12 amino acids. Trimming stripped 9 bases from V and 6 bases from J, with 14 bases between. From germline, CDR1 is PRHDT and CDR2 FYEKMQ (reference sequence). The CDR3 loop reads CASGREEDGYTF. CDR3 DNA: TGTGCCAGTGGACGGGAAGAAGATGGCTACACCTTC.

This clonotype appeared many times. The chain joins TRBV5-1 to TRBJ2-7, with D perhaps assigned TRBD1 or TRBD2 (6 bases each). V lost 1 base and J lost 3, with 11 bases in between. Germline assignment: CDR1 SGHRS and CDR2 YFSETQ. CDR3 size: 14 residues. The CDR3 bases are TGCGCCAGCAGCTTGTGGGGGGCCGACTACGAGCAGTACTTC. Its translation: CASSLWGADYEQYF.

This clonotype was counted many times. The chain recombines TRBV20-1 with TRBJ2-1; 7 bases map to TRBD2. The CDR3 is made up of 15 amino acids. V shed 3 bases and J 0 bases; nucleotides not matched to a gene: 5. Germline V CDR1 and CDR2: DFQATT, SNEGSKA (reference sequence). The CDR3 here is CSAREGRASYNEQFF. The CDR3 nucleotides read TGCAGTGCTAGGGAGGGGAGGGCCTCCTACAATGAGCAGTTCTTC.

The table lists this clonotype with many counts. The chain recombines TRBV20-1 with TRBJ2-2, with D possibly being TRBD1 (5 bases). CDR1 is DFQATT and CDR2 is SNEGSKA in the germline V gene (reference sequence). Deletions cut 5 bases from V and 7 bases from J, with 8 bases between. The CDR3 has 11 residues. The CDR3, as DNA: TGCAGTGCTCCAGGGTTCGGGGAGCTGTTTTTT. Its translation: CSAPGFGELFF.

This clonotype was picked up many times. The chain recombines TRBV29-1 with TRBJ1-5; 8 bases agree with TRBD1. The germline CDR1 and CDR2 sequences are SQVTM and ANQGSEA. CDR3 length equals 15 residues. V was clipped by 2 bases and J by 2 bases; unmatched bases: 5. The CDR3 sequence: CSVEFKGQGNQPQHF. The CDR3 region has the DNA TGCAGCGTTGAATTCAAGGGACAGGGCAATCAGCCCCAGCATTTT.

This clonotype appeared many times. The V and J genes are TRBV12-3 or TRBV12-4 and TRBJ1-5; tentative D call: TRBD1 (5 bases). The CDR3 extends over 13 amino acids. V gave up 0 bases and J gave up 6 bases, with 6 bases separating them. CDR3 protein: CASSLAGVQPQHF. The CDR3 nucleotides are TGTGCCAGCAGTTTAGCAGGGGTTCAGCCCCAGCATTTT.

At least ten counts were recorded for this clonotype. CDR3 nucleotide sequence: TGCAGCCTTTCGTTCGTCGGGAGTCAAGAGACCCAGTACTTC. It yields the protein CSLSFVGSQETQYF. The chain uses TRBV29-1 and TRBJ2-5, with D tentatively TRBD2 (6 bases). CDR3 length equals 14 residues. V lost 8 bases and J 2 bases, leaving 18 bases between the germline ends. Germline CDR1 is SQVTM and CDR2 is ANQGSEA.

With regard to this clonotype: The CDR3 end shows no conserved phenylalanine or tryptophan, and so a read error is likely. The chain recombines TRBV12-3 or TRBV12-4 with TRBJ1-1; D is unclear. V dropped 3 bases and J dropped 3 bases, with 2 bases sitting between them. The CDR3 has 11 residues. The CDR3 DNA reads TGTGCCAGCAGTTTGGACACTGAAGCTTTCTCT. Its translation is CASSLDTEAFS.

This clonotype showed up just a few times. J is TRBJ2-3 and V is TRBV27; 9 bases align to TRBD1. CDR3 length: 15 residues. The V gene end was trimmed by 5 bases and the J gene end by 7 bases; junction bases not matched to a gene: 10. Germline loops: CDR1 MNHEY, CDR2 SMNVEV (reference sequence). This CDR3 is CASSRSYRGLNTQYF. The CDR3 DNA sequence: TGTGCCAGCAGTCGCTCCTACAGGGGGCTAAATACGCAGTATTTT.

This clonotype has a count of ten or more. The chain joins TRBV7-6 to TRBJ2-3; TRBD1 or TRBD2 may be the D gene (6 bases each). Trimming shortened V by 4 bases and J by 4 bases, and 12 bases separated the two germline ends. The CDR3 has 14 amino acids. Germline V gives CDR1 SGHVS, CDR2 FNYEAQ. In nucleotides, the CDR3 is TGTGCCAGCAGCTCCCGGGGGCGGGCAGATACGCAGTATTTT. Translation: CASSSRGRADTQYF.

J is TRBJ2-1 and V is TRBV29-1; 9 positions match TRBD2. The CDR3 runs to 14 residues. CDR1 SQVTM and CDR2 ANQGSEA come from the germline V gene. J was trimmed by 8 bases and V by 6 bases; bases with no gene match: 11. The DNA of the CDR3 is TGCAGCGTGGCTGGGGGCGGGAGGGGCTATGAGCAGTTCTTC. Encoded protein: CSVAGGGRGYEQFF.

This clonotype was seen at least ten times. The J gene is TRBJ1-3, the V gene TRBV9; no firm D call. The CDR3 runs to 15 residues. The germline gives CDR1 SGDLS, CDR2 YYNGEE. V was clipped by 4 bases and J by 0 bases, with 11 bases between them. The CDR3 loop is CASSPPTSSGNTIYF. Written as DNA, the CDR3 is TGTGCCAGCAGCCCCCCCACGAGCTCTGGAAACACCATATATTTT.

The rearrangement uses TRBV20-1 and TRBJ2-3; 7 nucleotides align to TRBD2. Per the germline V gene, CDR1 is DFQATT and CDR2 is SNEGSKA (reference sequence). The CDR3 has 16 amino acids. Trimming took 0 bases from V and 2 from J; bases not matched to a gene: 8. The CDR3 loop reads CSARELVLAATDTQYF. The CDR3 DNA reads as TGCAGTGCTAGAGAATTAGTGCTAGCGGCCACAGATACGCAGTATTTT.

This clonotype was counted ten times or more. The chain joins TRBV11-1 to TRBJ2-1, with TRBD1 identical over 9 bases. CDR1 is SGHAT and CDR2 is FQDESV in the germline V gene (reference sequence). The CDR3 has 13 residues. With V trimmed by 7 bases and J by 9 bases, 7 bases remained unmatched. The CDR3 spells CASTDRGRGEQFF. The CDR3 DNA reads TGTGCCAGCACTGACAGGGGGAGGGGTGAGCAGTTCTTC. The whole variable domain, filled in from reference TRBV11-1 and TRBJ2-1, reads EAEVAQSPRYKITEKSQAVAFWCDPISGHATLYWYRQILGQGPELLVQFQDESVVDDSQLPKDRFSAERLKGVDSTLKIQPAELGDSAMYLCASTDRGRGEQFFGPGTRLTVL.

This clonotype was found many times. The genes are TRBV28 and TRBJ2-7; TRBD2 matches 8 bases. CDR1 is MDHEN and CDR2 is SYDVKM in the germline V gene. The trim removed 8 bases at V and 3 bases at J, leaving 0 bases unmatched. The CDR3 contains 11 residues. CDR3 protein: CASRGGYEQYF. CDR3 nucleotide sequence: TGTGCCAGCCGGGGGGGCTACGAGCAGTACTTC.

The chain employs TRBV6-1 and TRBJ1-2, with TRBD1 as a possible D gene (5 bases). The CDR3 length is 14 residues. The germline CDR1 and CDR2 sequences are MNHNS and SASEGT. Trimming removed 3 bases at V and 7 bases at J, with 15 bases between. The CDR3 protein is CASSDPRRGSGYTF. The CDR3 DNA is TGTGCCAGCAGTGACCCTCGGCGGGGGTCTGGCTACACCTTC.